One sample yielded the 5 T cell receptor beta chains listed below, sequenced in a study of T cell responses to AZD1222 COVID-19 vaccine (dated by TCRdb to the early 2020s). The time point tag for this specimen amounts to: baseline before first vaccination. The meaning of the sample's treatment or condition label: meningococcal conjugate vaccine given as trial control. Library construction relied on the immunoSEQ multiplex PCR assay. The table was pulled from immuneACCESS by TCRdb, which kept in-frame rearrangements only. Such tables lose some clones; where checked, under half of the loss comes from unresolved V genes, and the rest has no known cause. This sample has roughly 120,000 clones in its table, and 70% to 90% of those were observed once. Roughly 3.9% of the sample rests with the top ten. The source was peripheral blood, collected on day 0 of MenACWY control vaccination. These receptors all come from an adult in good health.

This rearrangement joins TRBV18 to TRBJ1-1, with TRBD1 matching 7 bases. J lost 5 bases, V lost 6 bases, and 12 bases had no gene match. The CDR3 consists of 15 residues. Germline values: CDR1 KGHSH, CDR2 LQKENI. The CDR3 sequence: CASSLGTGELTEAFF. CDR3 in DNA: TGTGCCAGCTCGCTCGGAACAGGGGAATTGACTGAAGCTTTCTTT.

The CDR3 nucleotides are TGTGCCAGCAGCTTAGAGGGGTTGCAAGATACGCAGTATTTT. This sequence encodes CASSLEGLQDTQYF. The chain uses TRBV7-2 and TRBJ2-3; TRBD1 is a possible D gene (5 bases). This CDR3 is 14 amino acids long. The germline CDR1 and CDR2 sequences are SGHTA and FQGNSA. Trimming cost V 1 base and J 5 bases, with 10 bases left between them.

The chain is built from TRBV7-2 and TRBJ1-4, with D perhaps TRBD1 (5 bases). The V end lost 5 bases, the J end lost 4 bases, and 14 bases lay between the germline ends. The CDR3 spans 15 residues. Germline V gene data show CDR1 as SGHTA and CDR2 as FQGNSA. As DNA, the CDR3 is TGTGCCAGCAGCCCGCCAGGACAACTTAATGAAAAACTGTTTTTT. As protein: CASSPPGQLNEKLFF. Full variable domain (outside the CDR3, taken from reference TRBV7-2 and TRBJ1-4): GAGVSQSPSNKVTEKGKDVELRCDPISGHTALYWYRQSLGQGLEFLIYFQGNSAPDKSGLPSDRFSAERTGGSVSTLTIQRTQQEDSAVYLCASSPPGQLNEKLFFGSGTQLSVL.

In this sample, this clone turned up a few times. The chain recombines TRBV9 with TRBJ1-2; weak D call: TRBD1 (5 bases). Germline V gene sequence: CDR1 SGDLS, CDR2 YYNGEE. CDR3 size: 16 residues. The V end lost 6 bases, the J end lost 8 bases, and 26 bases lay between the germline ends. The CDR3 reads CASNPDSGPLGLGYTF. CDR3 coding DNA: TGTGCCAGCAATCCAGATTCAGGGCCTCTAGGTTTAGGCTACACCTTC. The whole variable domain, remainder taken from reference TRBV9 and TRBJ1-2, is DSGVTQTPKHLITATGQRVTLRCSPRSGDLSVYWYQQSLDQGLQFLIQYYNGEERAKGNILERFSAQQFPDLHSELNLSSLELGDSALYFCASNPDSGPLGLGYTFGSGTRLTVV.

The rearrangement links TRBV28 to TRBJ2-2, with D unresolved. This CDR3 spans 13 amino acids. V was shortened by 7 bases and J by 0 bases, with 6 bases between the two germline ends. CDR1 and CDR2 from the germline V gene are MDHEN and SYDVKM. The CDR3: CASNLANTGELFF. Here the CDR3 DNA reads TGTGCCAGCAACCTAGCGAACACCGGGGAGCTGTTTTTT.